The rows below give T cell receptor beta chains drawn from one sample of a study of blood T cell repertoires in COVID-19. Produced via immunoSEQ multiplex PCR; TCRdb's table is partial and in-frame only. The repertoire has about 280,000 clones, roughly 85% of them found once; the top ten carry about 6%. Sequenced: PBMCs or T cells enriched from blood (not recorded which). The receptors derive from a woman in her 40s who had recovered from COVID-19. CDR3s include the opening cysteine and the closing phenylalanine or tryptophan. The order of the fields is CDR3 protein, J gene, D gene, V gene, clone size. D genes are given only for firm matches. Rows may omit the clone size; those that give it use once, few, many or a size class.

CDR3: CASSQKDRGTSGRAGDTQYF; J: TRBJ2-3; D: TRBD2; V: TRBV4-3; size: once
CDR3: CASSTGPGTQNTEAFF; J: TRBJ1-1; D: NA; V: TRBV19; size: NA
CDR3: CASGKGGEGYGYTF; J: TRBJ1-2; D: TRBD1; V: TRBV2; size: NA
CDR3: CASSQMTGGPYEQYF; J: TRBJ2-7; D: TRBD1; V: TRBV4-1; size: NA
CDR3: CASGRDYGYTF; J: TRBJ1-2; D: NA; V: TRBV28; size: NA
CDR3: CASSPQLGDRPNYGYTF; J: TRBJ1-2; D: TRBD1; V: TRBV4-3; size: NA
CDR3: CASSLSITGTGINYGYTF; J: TRBJ1-2; D: TRBD1; V: TRBV27; size: once
CDR3: CATSDSRTGGRTNTGELFF; J: TRBJ2-2; D: TRBD1; V: TRBV24-1; size: NA
CDR3: CASSLEGAAFDYEQYF; J: TRBJ2-7; D: NA; V: TRBV11-1; size: NA
CDR3: CASSYRTNQNNEQFF; J: TRBJ2-1; D: NA; V: TRBV7-3; size: NA
CDR3: CASSFSRGSYEQYF; J: TRBJ2-7; D: TRBD1; V: TRBV28; size: NA
CDR3: CASSLGTLPTNEQFF; J: TRBJ2-1; D: NA; V: TRBV7-2; size: NA
CDR3: CASSLDGRGDTQYF; J: TRBJ2-3; D: TRBD2; V: TRBV7-2; size: once
CDR3: CATSLDAGIGNTIYF; J: TRBJ1-3; D: NA; V: TRBV15; size: NA
CDR3: CASSFPGVNQPQHF; J: TRBJ1-5; D: NA; V: TRBV28; size: NA
CDR3: CASSQPSTGGGPQHF; J: TRBJ1-5; D: TRBD1; V: TRBV19; size: NA
CDR3: CASSPTGQGNYGYTF; J: TRBJ1-2; D: TRBD1; V: TRBV18; size: NA
CDR3: CASSLRTGANVLTF; J: TRBJ2-6; D: NA; V: TRBV9; size: NA
CDR3: CASSYGGVNEQFF; J: TRBJ2-1; D: TRBD2; V: TRBV6-5; size: NA
CDR3: CASRLRTGTNTGELFF; J: TRBJ2-2; D: TRBD1; V: TRBV7-8; size: NA
CDR3: CASSRERTSGSTYEQYF; J: TRBJ2-7; D: TRBD2; V: TRBV3-1/TRBV3-2; size: NA
CDR3: CASSPSGQGFEKLFF; J: TRBJ1-4; D: TRBD1; V: TRBV28; size: NA
CDR3: CASSTAGQGGNEQFF; J: TRBJ2-1; D: TRBD1; V: TRBV7-3; size: NA
CDR3: CASRPTRQPGNSPLHF; J: TRBJ1-6; D: NA; V: TRBV27; size: NA
CDR3: CASSLVAGGPGEQFF; J: TRBJ2-1; D: TRBD2; V: TRBV7-6; size: NA
CDR3: CASTRTGDYNEQFF; J: TRBJ2-1; D: TRBD1; V: TRBV28; size: NA
CDR3: CASSPGEKLFF; J: TRBJ1-4; D: NA; V: TRBV12-3/TRBV12-4; size: NA
CDR3: CAWSSDVTDYGYTF; J: TRBJ1-2; D: NA; V: TRBV30; size: NA
CDR3: CASSRLADYNEQFF; J: TRBJ2-1; D: TRBD2; V: TRBV2; size: NA
CDR3: CAISESGGAYVGAFF; J: TRBJ1-1; D: NA; V: TRBV10-3; size: NA
CDR3: CATSDPTGTPDDGYTF; J: TRBJ1-2; D: TRBD1; V: TRBV24-1; size: NA
CDR3: CASSRLRGEGYNEQFF; J: TRBJ2-1; D: TRBD2; V: TRBV28; size: NA
CDR3: CASSVAQGGGYTF; J: TRBJ1-2; D: NA; V: TRBV9; size: NA
CDR3: CASSLGVAGNEQFF; J: TRBJ2-1; D: NA; V: TRBV6-2/TRBV6-3; size: NA
CDR3: CASSMWGEVGNQPQHF; J: TRBJ1-5; D: NA; V: TRBV19; size: NA
CDR3: CASSLVRDSYGYTF; J: TRBJ1-2; D: TRBD1; V: TRBV7-9; size: NA
CDR3: CASSQGLLLGGANVLTF; J: TRBJ2-6; D: NA; V: TRBV4-1; size: once
CDR3: CASRSRGRGMSYEQYF; J: TRBJ2-7; D: TRBD2; V: TRBV28; size: NA
CDR3: CASGLAESSYNEQFF; J: TRBJ2-1; D: TRBD2; V: TRBV7-3; size: NA
CDR3: CASSLGALGNIQYF; J: TRBJ2-4; D: NA; V: TRBV27; size: NA
CDR3: CASSLGTGLRFNTEAFF; J: TRBJ1-1; D: TRBD1; V: TRBV5-1; size: NA
CDR3: CASSPRTVNTEAFF; J: TRBJ1-1; D: NA; V: TRBV6-5; size: NA
CDR3: CASSQYTAGQGVGDTQYF; J: TRBJ2-3; D: TRBD1; V: TRBV4-3; size: NA
CDR3: CASSTFSTSGRAGNTGELFF; J: TRBJ2-2; D: NA; V: TRBV21-1; size: NA
CDR3: CATSRDLSRSSGELFF; J: TRBJ2-2; D: NA; V: TRBV15; size: NA